The 14 T cell receptor beta chains below were found in one sample sequenced in a study of blood T cell repertoires in COVID-19. Sequencing was performed with immunoSEQ multiplex PCR; in TCRdb, only in-frame clones are kept and a portion is missing. Of 60,000 to 70,000 clones in the sample, approximately 90% were seen once. Input material: peripheral blood. These receptors all stem from a woman aged 55-75 years with acute or convalescent COVID-19.

The V call is TRBV12-3 or TRBV12-4, the J call TRBJ1-1; 7 positions agree with TRBD1. With 5 bases clipped from V and 4 bases from J, the junction kept 4 bases outside the gene matches. CDR3 size: 13 residues. The CDR3 loop reads CASSLTGRTEAFF. The CDR3 DNA is TGTGCCAGCAGTCTGACAGGGCGCACTGAAGCTTTCTTT.

Comment on this clone: Its ends do not fully match the called genes, so a read error is possible. This chain links TRBV6-1 with TRBJ2-6; the D is unclear. Germline V CDR1 and CDR2: MNHNS, SASEGT. The CDR3 is made up of 15 amino acids. The CDR3 nucleotides read TGTGCCAGCAATGAAGGCGGCTCTGGGGCCAACGTCCTGACTTTC. Translated, it gives CASNEGGSGANVLTF.

The chain has TRBV29-1 and TRBJ2-6; 9 bases are shared with TRBD1. This CDR3 comprises 16 residues. CDR1 is SQVTM, CDR2 ANQGSEA, per germline. Germline trimming cut 6 bases from V and 0 bases from J; bases unmatched to any gene: 6. CDR3 DNA sequence: TGCAGCGTGGAGGACAGGGGAAGCTCTGGGGCCAACGTCCTGACTTTC. Its protein product is CSVEDRGSSGANVLTF.

This clone was counted a single time. The chain links TRBV6-1 to TRBJ1-2; 7 bases fit TRBD1. Germline V gives CDR1 MNHNS, CDR2 SASEGT. The ends lost 3 bases at V and 8 bases at J; junction bases unmatched: 6. The CDR3 is 13 residues long. The CDR3 region has the DNA TGTGCCAGCAGTGAGTCGGACAGGCGGGGCTACACCTTC. This translates into CASSESDRRGYTF.

This chain links TRBV6-2 or TRBV6-3 with TRBJ1-2; 10 bases map to TRBD1. J gave up 7 bases and V 5 bases, and 10 bases lay outside the gene matches. Germline V gives CDR1 MNHEY, CDR2 SVGEGT. The CDR3 is made up of 15 amino acids. CDR3 residues: CASSRDRGALSGYTF. CDR3 nucleotides: TGTGCCAGCAGTCGGGACAGGGGCGCCTTGAGTGGCTACACCTTC.

V usage is TRBV29-1 and J usage is TRBJ1-4; D is perhaps TRBD1 (6 bases). The length of the CDR3 is 14 residues. CDR1 SQVTM and CDR2 ANQGSEA come from the germline V gene. V lost 2 bases to trimming and J lost 5 bases, with 12 bases between them. The CDR3 sequence: CSVELGHLNEKLFF. CDR3 DNA sequence: TGCAGCGTTGAACTGGGACACCTAAATGAAAAACTGTTTTTT.

The V call is TRBV6-2 or TRBV6-3, the J call TRBJ1-2, with D unclear. Germline CDR1 MNHEY, CDR2 SVGEGT. Trimming pared 2 bases from V and 5 bases from J, leaving 9 bases between. The CDR3 is 13 residues long. The CDR3 DNA reads TGTGCCAGCAGTTACGGGCCAGGTTATGGCTACACCTTC. Its translation: CASSYGPGYGYTF.

The chain joins TRBV27 to TRBJ1-5, with D tentatively TRBD1 (6 bases). The V end was cut by 6 bases, the J end by 1 base, with 10 bases between. This CDR3 contains 14 residues. CDR1 MNHEY and CDR2 SMNVEV come from the germline V gene (reference sequence). CDR3 residues: CASRLGQSNQPQHF. CDR3 DNA sequence: TGTGCCAGCAGACTCGGACAGAGCAATCAGCCCCAGCATTTT.

The CDR3 DNA reads as TGTGCCAGCAGCACCACAGGGAGCTCCTACAATGAGCAGTTCTTC. As protein: CASSTTGSSYNEQFF. This chain uses TRBV7-2 with TRBJ2-1, with TRBD1 as a possible D gene (6 bases). The germline CDR1 and CDR2 sequences are SGHTA and FQGNSA. The V end was cut by 5 bases, the J end by 0 bases, with 11 bases between. The CDR3 totals 15 residues.

This chain links TRBV20-1 with TRBJ2-1; D is unclear. Trimming removed 6 bases from V and 4 bases from J, with 16 bases in between. This CDR3 spans 14 amino acids. In germline, CDR1 is DFQATT, CDR2 SNEGSKA (reference sequence). The CDR3 bases are TGCAGTGCAAGTCGACGGAGATTTTACAATGAGCAGTTCTTC. The encoded protein is CSASRRRFYNEQFF.

The chain recombines TRBV27 with TRBJ1-3, with D perhaps matching TRBD1 (6 bases). This CDR3 has 15 amino acids. CDR1 is MNHEY, CDR2 SMNVEV, per germline (reference sequence). Trimming removed 6 bases from V and 4 bases from J, with 16 bases in between. The CDR3 loop is CASSLLGTSGNTIYF. In nucleotides, the CDR3 is TGTGCCAGCAGCCTCCTCGGGACAAGCGGAAACACCATATATTTT.

This clone was seen a few times. Other nucleotide sequences from this sample produce the same CDR3. The chain carries TRBV5-5 and TRBJ2-1; 13 nucleotides agree with TRBD2. From germline, CDR1 is SGHKS and CDR2 YYEKEE (reference sequence). Trimming took 4 bases from V and 1 from J; bases not matched to a gene: 5. This CDR3 spans 17 amino acids. Written as DNA, the CDR3 is TGTGCCAGCAGCCCCCGACTAGCGGGGGGTTCCTACAATGAGCAGTTCTTC. It yields the protein CASSPRLAGGSYNEQFF.

This clone was counted once. The chain has TRBV2 and TRBJ1-1; 7 nucleotides line up with TRBD1. V shed 9 bases and J 1 base; nucleotides not matched to a gene: 8. CDR1 and CDR2 from the germline V gene are SNHLY and FYNNEI. The CDR3 consists of 14 residues. CDR3 loop: CASTKGAANTEAFF. CDR3 nucleotides: TGTGCCAGTACGAAGGGGGCGGCGAACACTGAAGCTTTCTTT.

The rearrangement joins TRBV18 to TRBJ1-2; the D gene is possibly TRBD1 (6 bases). The CDR3 runs 17 residues. Germline CDR1 is KGHSH and CDR2 is LQKENI. V lost 3 bases to trimming and J lost 3 bases, with 20 bases between them. CDR3 bases: TGTGCCAGCTCACCGTCTCAGACAGGAATCAAGGACTATGGCTACACCTTC. This codes for CASSPSQTGIKDYGYTF.